This is a list of T cell receptor beta chains from one sample in a study of shared clonotypes between healthy human individuals. Clones were sequenced by immunoSEQ multiplex PCR, and TCRdb holds only the in-frame ones, with some missing. The sample has about 490,000 clones, about three quarters seen once. Sequencing was performed on PBMCs. The receptors stem from a middle-aged woman in good health. Some clones in this sample may be carry-over from other donors' samples. CDR3s include the opening cysteine and the closing phenylalanine or tryptophan. A D gene is named only where the DNA matches it firmly. Clone sizes are given selectively: once, few, many, or a class where the clone is expanded.

v_call	d_call	j_call	cdr3_length	clone_size	cdr3_aa	cdr3_nt
TRBV11-2	.	TRBJ2-1	15	few	CASSFLVADTNEQFF	TGTGCCAGCAGCTTTCTGGTAGCGGATACAAATGAGCAGTTCTTC
TRBV6-1	.	TRBJ2-7	14	.	CASKLGLASYEQYF	TGTGCCAGCAAGCTAGGGCTAGCGTCCTACGAGCAGTACTTC
TRBV7-8	.	TRBJ2-2	17	.	CASSLYAGVANTGELFF	TGTGCCAGCAGCTTATATGCGGGCGTAGCGAACACCGGGGAGCTGTTTTTT
TRBV7-8	.	TRBJ2-7	13	.	CASSTGSPQEQYF	TGTGCCAGCAGCACCGGGTCCCCCCAAGAGCAGTACTTC
TRBV5-6	TRBD1	TRBJ2-7	14	.	CASSLYGTGGGKYF	TGTGCCAGCAGCTTGTATGGGACAGGGGGCGGGAAGTACTTC
TRBV6-1	.	TRBJ1-4	14	many	CASSEADSVEKLFF	TGTGCCAGCAGTGAAGCGGACAGTGTAGAAAAACTGTTTTTT
TRBV11-2	.	TRBJ1-2	14	.	CASNPGGTLYGYTF	TGTGCCAGCAACCCAGGCGGTACTTTATATGGCTACACCTTC
TRBV5-6	.	TRBJ2-7	12	few	CASSSTSSEQYF	TGTGCCAGCAGCTCAACTTCCTCCGAGCAGTACTTC
TRBV5-4	.	TRBJ2-1	12	.	CASSQDRNEQFF	TGTGCCAGCAGCCAGGACCGCAATGAGCAGTTCTTC
TRBV5-4	.	TRBJ2-7	13	.	CASSSPGSYEQYF	TGTGCCAGCAGCTCCCCGGGCTCCTACGAGCAGTACTTC
TRBV5-1	TRBD2	TRBJ2-1	16	.	CASSGGTSGEFNEQFF	TGCGCCAGCAGCGGGGGGACTAGCGGAGAATTCAATGAGCAGTTCTTC
TRBV27	.	TRBJ2-1	14	.	CASRPGLAIGEQFF	TGTGCCAGCAGGCCGGGATTAGCGATTGGTGAGCAGTTCTTC
TRBV18	TRBD2	TRBJ2-7	16	.	CASSPPGLAGGDEQYF	TGTGCCAGCTCACCACCGGGACTAGCGGGAGGAGACGAGCAGTACTTC
TRBV4-2	.	TRBJ2-7	17	.	CASSQSFVRGSSYEQYF	TGTGCCAGCAGCCAATCTTTCGTGCGGGGCAGCTCCTACGAGCAGTACTTC
TRBV5-4	.	TRBJ2-5	13	.	CASSLVSQETQYF	TGTGCCAGCAGCTTGGTGAGCCAAGAGACCCAGTACTTC
TRBV2	.	TRBJ2-3	14	.	CASSQGTSTDTQYF	TGTGCCAGCAGCCAGGGTACTAGCACAGATACGCAGTATTTT
TRBV5-1	.	TRBJ1-1	16	.	CASSATAGARSTEAFF	TGCGCCAGCAGCGCCACGGCGGGGGCGCGGAGTACTGAAGCTTTCTTT
TRBV29-1	.	TRBJ2-1	13	.	CSVRGSLKGEQFF	TGCAGCGTTCGGGGGAGCTTAAAGGGTGAGCAGTTCTTC
TRBV28	.	TRBJ1-3	14	.	CASSSLHTGNTIYF	TGTGCCAGCAGTTCCCTCCACACTGGAAACACCATATATTTT
TRBV18	TRBD2	TRBJ2-7	15	.	CASLRSGRDKWEQYF	TGTGCCAGCCTACGGAGCGGGAGAGATAAATGGGAGCAGTACTTC
TRBV28	.	TRBJ2-1	13	.	CASCDLGLNEQFF	TGTGCCAGTTGTGATTTGGGGCTCAATGAGCAGTTCTTC
TRBV29-1	.	TRBJ2-3	12	.	CSVALATDTRYF	TGCAGCGTTGCTCTCGCCACAGATACGCGGTATTTT
TRBV15	TRBD1	TRBJ1-2	17	.	CATSRGGNPGQNYGYTF	TGTGCCACCAGCAGAGGAGGGAACCCGGGACAGAACTATGGCTACACCTTC
TRBV28	TRBD2	TRBJ2-7	16	.	CASRPGGGVSSYEQYF	TGTGCCAGCCGCCCGGGTGGGGGGGTGAGCTCCTACGAGCAGTACTTC
TRBV6-5	.	TRBJ2-7	15	.	CASRMRTGSSYEQYF	TGTGCCAGCCGAATGCGTACTGGGTCCAGCTACGAGCAGTACTTC
TRBV15	.	TRBJ2-3	12	many	CATSRSTDTQYF	TGTGCCACCAGCAGAAGCACAGATACGCAGTATTTT
TRBV5-1	.	TRBJ2-7	14	.	CASSSPGDLHEQYF	TGCGCCAGCAGCTCACCGGGGGACCTCCACGAGCAGTACTTC
TRBV7-9	TRBD1	TRBJ1-4	14	few	CASSAGTGVEKLFF	TGTGCCAGCAGCGCCGGGACAGGAGTTGAAAAACTGTTTTTT
TRBV18	TRBD2	TRBJ2-3	17	.	CASSPPGLALQGDTQYF	TGTGCCAGCTCACCACCGGGACTAGCTTTGCAAGGGGATACGCAGTATTTT
TRBV7-7	.	TRBJ2-2	15	.	CASSLGQSGTGELFF	TGTGCCAGCAGCTTAGGACAATCTGGTACCGGGGAGCTGTTTTTT
TRBV7-6	TRBD2	TRBJ2-1	12	.	CASRGTSGSVLF	TGTGCCAGCAGGGGGACTAGCGGGAGTGTGCTCTTC
TRBV5-1	.	TRBJ2-3	15	.	CASSFTALSTDTQYF	TGCGCCAGCAGCTTTACCGCACTTAGCACAGATACGCAGTATTTT
TRBV11-3	.	TRBJ2-7	12	.	CASSSRGGKQYF	TGTGCCAGCAGCTCAAGAGGGGGTAAGCAGTACTTC
TRBV2	.	TRBJ1-3	15	.	CASSGLGGIGNTIYF	TGTGCCAGCAGTGGGCTGGGAGGAATTGGAAACACCATATATTTT
TRBV30	TRBD2	TRBJ2-1	16	.	CAWSVGLANTYNEQFF	TGTGCCTGGAGTGTTGGACTAGCGAACACCTACAATGAGCAGTTCTTC
TRBV11-2	.	TRBJ2-3	16	.	CASSLYRDITTDTQYF	TGTGCCAGCAGCTTATATCGCGACATAACCACAGATACGCAGTATTTT
TRBV6-4	TRBD2	TRBJ2-7	15	.	CASSLPGTSGYEQYF	TGTGCCAGCAGTTTACCCGGGACTAGCGGCTACGAGCAGTACTTC
TRBV4-1	TRBD1	TRBJ1-4	15	.	CASSRAGTGHEKLFF	TGCGCCAGCAGCCGAGCCGGGACAGGGCATGAAAAACTGTTTTTT
TRBV4-2	.	TRBJ2-3	15	.	CASSQKHGRTDTQYF	TGTGCCAGCAGCCAGAAGCACGGGCGCACAGATACGCAGTATTTT
TRBV28	TRBD1	TRBJ1-2	13	.	CATLRGAGQGYTF	TGTGCCACTCTCAGGGGGGCAGGGCAGGGCTACACCTTC